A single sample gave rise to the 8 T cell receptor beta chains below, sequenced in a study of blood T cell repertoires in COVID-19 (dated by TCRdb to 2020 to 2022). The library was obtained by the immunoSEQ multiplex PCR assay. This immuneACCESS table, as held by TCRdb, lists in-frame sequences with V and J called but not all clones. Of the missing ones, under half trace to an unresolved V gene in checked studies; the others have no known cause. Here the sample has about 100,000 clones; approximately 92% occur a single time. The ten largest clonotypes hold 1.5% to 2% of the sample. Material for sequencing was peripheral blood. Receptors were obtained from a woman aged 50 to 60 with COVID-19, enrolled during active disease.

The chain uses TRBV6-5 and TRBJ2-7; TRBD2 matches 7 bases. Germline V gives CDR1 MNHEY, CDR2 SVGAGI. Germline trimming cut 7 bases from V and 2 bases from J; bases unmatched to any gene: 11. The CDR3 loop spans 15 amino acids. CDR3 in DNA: TGTGCCAGCACTCCTTCAGGGCTAGCGGCCTACGAGCAGTACTTC. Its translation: CASTPSGLAAYEQYF.

The CDR3: CASQSNYGYTF. The CDR3, as DNA: TGTGCCAGCCAGTCTAACTATGGCTACACCTTC. This chain connects TRBV5-6 to TRBJ1-2, with D unclear. Trimming removed 7 bases from V and 0 bases from J, with 4 bases in between. Germline V CDR1 and CDR2: SGHDT, YYEEEE. This CDR3 is built from 11 residues.

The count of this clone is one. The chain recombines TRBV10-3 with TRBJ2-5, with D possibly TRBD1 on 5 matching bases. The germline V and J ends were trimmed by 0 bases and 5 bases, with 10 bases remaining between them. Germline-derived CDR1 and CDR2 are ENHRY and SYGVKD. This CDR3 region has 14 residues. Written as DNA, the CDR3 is TGTGCCATCAGTGAGTCGAAGGGGCGGGAGACCCAGTACTTC. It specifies CAISESKGRETQYF.

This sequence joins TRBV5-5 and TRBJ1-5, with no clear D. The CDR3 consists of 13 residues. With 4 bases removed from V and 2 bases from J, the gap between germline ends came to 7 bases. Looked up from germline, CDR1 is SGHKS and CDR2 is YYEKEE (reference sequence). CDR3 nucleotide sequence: TGTGCCAGCAGCCCAGTCGGCAATCAGCCCCAGCATTTT. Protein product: CASSPVGNQPQHF.

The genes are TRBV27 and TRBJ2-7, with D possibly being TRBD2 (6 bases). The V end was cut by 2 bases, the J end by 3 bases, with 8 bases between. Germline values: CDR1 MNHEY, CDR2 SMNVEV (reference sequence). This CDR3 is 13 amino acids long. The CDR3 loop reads CASSLMGGYEQYV. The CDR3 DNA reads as TGTGCCAGCAGTTTAATGGGGGGCTACGAGCAGTACGTC.

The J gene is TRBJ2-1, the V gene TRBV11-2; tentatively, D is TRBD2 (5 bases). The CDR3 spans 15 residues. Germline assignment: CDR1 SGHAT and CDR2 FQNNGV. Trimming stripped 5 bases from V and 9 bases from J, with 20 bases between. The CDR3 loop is CASSVPGLGATEQFF. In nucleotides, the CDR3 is TGTGCCAGCAGCGTACCGGGCCTGGGAGCTACTGAGCAGTTCTTC.

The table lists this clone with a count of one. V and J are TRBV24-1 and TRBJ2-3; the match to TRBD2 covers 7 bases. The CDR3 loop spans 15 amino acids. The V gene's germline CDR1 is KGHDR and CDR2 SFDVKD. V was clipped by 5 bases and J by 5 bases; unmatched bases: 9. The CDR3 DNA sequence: TGTGCCACCAGTGCTGTCGGGGGGACGGAAGATACGCAGTATTTT. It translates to CATSAVGGTEDTQYF.

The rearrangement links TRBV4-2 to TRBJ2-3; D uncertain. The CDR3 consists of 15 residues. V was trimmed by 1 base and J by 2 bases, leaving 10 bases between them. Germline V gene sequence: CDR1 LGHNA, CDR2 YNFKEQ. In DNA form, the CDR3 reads TGTGCCAGCAGCCAAGTCATTAGCCCCACAGATACGCAGTATTTT. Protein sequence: CASSQVISPTDTQYF.